This T cell receptor beta chain was sequenced in a study of identical twins. Study observations and caveats: Out-of-frame alpha sequences common to twins exhibited an excess of low generation probability. The study found that models underestimated out-of-frame TCR alpha sharing in monozygotic twins.

Each CDR3 protein gets one entry after TCRdb re-called the 5' RACE reads with MiXCR. The data show 1.5 million to 2 million distinct CDR3 sequences, roughly a third seen once. The germline V gene has CDR1 MNHEY and CDR2 SMNVEV (reference sequence). The CDR3 is 14 amino acids. With 4 bases removed from V and 2 bases from J, the gap between germline ends came to 12 bases. This clonotype was seen a handful of times. Its antigen is unknown. The source of this sequence is a newborn girl in good health. Sequenced: cord blood. The chain employs TRBV27 and TRBJ2-7; TRBD2 is a possible D gene (6 bases). This CDR3 is CASSSLALPYEQYF. DNA for the CDR3: TGTGCCAGCAGTTCCCTAGCGCTCCCCTACGAGCAGTACTTC.